Listed below are T cell receptor beta chains from one sample, sequenced in a study of long-term antiretroviral therapy in people with HIV. Assay used: immunoSEQ multiplex PCR; TCRdb lists only in-frame clones, some missing. The top ten hold 4.1% of the sample, which has over 25,000 clones, 88% seen once. Material: unsorted PBMCs, obtained 0.5 years after starting antiretroviral therapy. These receptors all stem from a young woman with HIV. Each CDR3 is given with its conserved first and last residue. The D gene is left open where the match is weak. Where a row states a size, it is once, few, many or the class of an expanded clone; other rows omit it.

j_call d_call clone_size v_call cdr3_aa cdr3_nt
TRBJ1-2 TRBD1 NA TRBV4-3 CASRVDGQGTYGYTF TGCGCCAGCAGGGTCGACGGACAGGGGACCTATGGCTACACCTTC
TRBJ2-1 TRBD2 once TRBV7-6 CASSETSGLPRSSYNEQFF TGTGCCAGCAGCGAAACTAGCGGGCTACCGCGGAGCTCCTACAATGAGCAGTTCTTC
TRBJ2-5 TRBD2 NA TRBV27 CASSNLLAGPQETQYF TGTGCCAGCAGTAATCTCCTAGCGGGCCCCCAAGAGACCCAGTACTTC
TRBJ1-1 NA NA TRBV6-5 CASSKTVNTEAFF TGTGCCAGCAGCAAGACAGTGAACACTGAAGCTTTCTTT
TRBJ2-2 TRBD1 NA TRBV5-5 CASSFTGGNTGELFF TGTGCCAGCAGCTTCACAGGGGGAAACACCGGGGAGCTGTTTTTT
TRBJ2-7 TRBD1 NA TRBV18 CASSSRQGSYEQYF TGTGCCAGCTCATCACGACAGGGCTCCTACGAGCAGTACTTC
TRBJ2-1 TRBD1 few TRBV27 CASRGQGEGNEQFF TGTGCCAGCAGAGGACAGGGTGAAGGGAATGAGCAGTTCTTC
TRBJ1-5 NA few TRBV27 CASSFSGVGDQPQHF TGTGCCAGCAGTTTCTCTGGGGTGGGGGATCAGCCCCAGCATTTT
TRBJ2-1 TRBD2 NA TRBV5-1 CASSLEAGGLDEQFF TGCGCCAGCAGCTTGGAAGCGGGAGGGTTGGATGAGCAGTTCTTC
TRBJ2-7 NA NA TRBV5-4 CASSLFSYEQYF TGTGCCAGCAGCTTATTCTCCTACGAGCAGTACTTC
TRBJ2-7 NA NA TRBV11-3 CASSPGLLGGYEQYF TGTGCCAGCAGCCCCGGTTTGTTGGGGGGCTACGAGCAGTACTTC
TRBJ2-3 NA NA TRBV28 CASSLPRGRSTDTQYF TGTGCCAGCAGTTTACCTCGGGGGAGGAGCACAGATACGCAGTATTTT
TRBJ1-2 NA NA TRBV5-6 CASSLAGPGSYGYTF TGTGCCAGCAGCTTGGCGGGCCCAGGGTCCTATGGCTACACCTTC
TRBJ2-7 TRBD2 NA TRBV27 CASSLTGGTLSYEQYF TGTGCCAGCAGTTTAACGGGAGGGACCCTCTCCTACGAGCAGTACTTC
TRBJ2-7 NA NA TRBV5-4 CASSLDWQSYEQYF TGTGCCAGCAGCTTGGACTGGCAGAGCTACGAGCAGTACTTC
TRBJ2-5 NA once TRBV27 CASSRRASSSETQYF TGTGCCAGCAGTCGCCGGGCCTCCTCCTCCGAGACCCAGTACTTC
TRBJ2-1 TRBD2 NA TRBV7-3 CASSFKLAGGPGEQFF TGTGCCAGCAGCTTTAAATTAGCGGGAGGGCCTGGTGAGCAGTTCTTC
TRBJ2-5 TRBD1 NA TRBV19 CASSTGTGVLETQYF TGTGCCAGTAGTACAGGGACAGGGGTATTAGAGACCCAGTACTTC
TRBJ1-2 NA NA TRBV6-1 CASSEGANNYGYTF TGTGCCAGCAGTGAAGGGGCCAATAACTATGGCTACACCTTC
TRBJ2-7 NA NA TRBV6-1 CASSEGGPPTSRNNF TGTGCCAGCAGTGAAGGCGGGCCCCCCACAAGTAGGAATAACTTC
TRBJ2-5 TRBD2 NA TRBV28 CASSFRLAGLRETQYF TGTGCCAGCAGTTTCCGACTAGCGGGACTTAGGGAGACCCAGTACTTC
TRBJ2-7 TRBD1 NA TRBV19 CATIDRASYEQYF TGTGCCACCATCGACAGGGCCTCCTACGAGCAGTACTTC
TRBJ2-5 TRBD2 NA TRBV7-8 CASSESLGLAGETQYF TGTGCCAGCAGCGAAAGCCTCGGACTAGCGGGAGAGACCCAGTACTTC
TRBJ2-3 NA once TRBV9 CASSVESRGTDTQYF TGTGCCAGCAGCGTAGAATCCAGGGGAACAGATACGCAGTATTTT
TRBJ2-1 TRBD2 NA TRBV9 CASSVSSGYNEQFF TGTGCCAGCAGCGTATCTAGCGGCTACAATGAGCAGTTCTTC
TRBJ1-1 NA NA TRBV5-6 CASSPTLRNTEAFF TGTGCCAGCAGCCCTACCCTACGAAACACTGAAGCTTTCTTT